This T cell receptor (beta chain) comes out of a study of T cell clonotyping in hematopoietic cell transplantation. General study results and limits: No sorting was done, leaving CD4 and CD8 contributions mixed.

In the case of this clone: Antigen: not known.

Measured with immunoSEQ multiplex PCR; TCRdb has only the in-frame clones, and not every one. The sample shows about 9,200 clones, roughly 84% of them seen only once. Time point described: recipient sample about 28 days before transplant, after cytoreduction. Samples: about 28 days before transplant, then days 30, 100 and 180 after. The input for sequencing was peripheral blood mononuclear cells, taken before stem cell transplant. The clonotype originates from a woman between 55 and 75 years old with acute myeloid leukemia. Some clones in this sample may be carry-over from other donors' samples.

The CDR3 sequence: CASSRMGADTQYF. The CDR3 DNA follows: TGTGCCAGCAGCCGAATGGGGGCGGATACGCAGTATTTT. The chain combines TRBV11-2 with TRBJ2-3; tentatively, D is TRBD1 (6 bases). This CDR3 has 13 amino acids. Germline lookup yields CDR1 SGHAT and CDR2 FQNNGV. Trimming stripped 5 bases from V and 6 bases from J, with 12 bases between.